Listed here is a single T cell receptor beta chain. From germline, CDR1 is SEHNR and CDR2 FQNEAQ (reference sequence). The CDR3 length is 16 residues. V trimming: 1 base; J trimming: 8 bases; junction bases outside the gene matches: 13. The data were obtained in a study of blood T cell repertoires in COVID-19. Sequenced by immunoSEQ multiplex PCR; TCRdb stores in-frame clones only, minus some. The sample has under 300,000 clones, about 81% seen once; the top ten hold more than 1.1%. Seattle's enrolled individuals joined amid active infection and were then monitored longitudinally. Sequencing was done on a sample of peripheral blood. The source is a human donor with COVID-19, enrolled during active disease. The donor label of this sample is uncertain. This chain links TRBV7-9 with TRBJ1-2; TRBD1 matches at 7 bases. The DNA of the CDR3 is TGTGCCAGCAGCTTAGGGGACAGTGCTCCATCGAGAGGCTACACCTTC. It translates to CASSLGDSAPSRGYTF.